One and the same sample provided the 20 T cell receptor beta chains below, sequenced in a study of cytomegalovirus exposure and HLA in healthy donors. It was with 60 Vbeta and 13 Jbeta primers that the PCR ran. The assay was immunoSEQ multiplex PCR, and TCRdb's table has in-frame clones only and misses some. The sample carries 140,000 to 150,000 clones, 65% to 85% recorded once. The sequenced sample was PBMCs. The receptors were sampled from a male donor in good health and CMV-seronegative.

The V gene is TRBV19, the J gene TRBJ1-2; 12 bases are a match to TRBD1. The CDR3 runs to 15 residues. J gave up 5 bases and V 10 bases, and 11 bases lay outside the gene matches. Germline CDR1 LNHDA, CDR2 SQIVND (reference sequence). The CDR3 reads CATKGDRGLAYGYTF. The CDR3 bases are TGTGCCACCAAAGGGGACAGGGGGCTGGCATATGGCTACACCTTC.

The chain couples TRBV7-9 to TRBJ2-3; 7 nucleotides match TRBD2. This CDR3 has 15 amino acids. Per germline, CDR1 SEHNR and CDR2 FQNEAQ (reference sequence). Trimming took 4 bases from V and 5 from J; bases not matched to a gene: 9. This CDR3 reads CASSSTRTSRDTQYF. CDR3 DNA sequence: TGTGCCAGCAGCTCAACAAGGACTAGTAGAGATACGCAGTATTTT.

The chain uses TRBV10-3 and TRBJ2-1, with 10 bases fitting TRBD1. The junction had 7 bases not matched to a gene; V was cut back by 6 bases and J by 5 bases. This CDR3 region has 15 residues. Germline CDR1 reads ENHRY; CDR2 reads SYGVKD. DNA of the CDR3: TGTGCCATCAGGGAGGACAGGGGGTGGGACAATGAGCAGTTCTTC. This sequence encodes CAIREDRGWDNEQFF.

This chain connects TRBV18 to TRBJ2-7; 9 bases map to TRBD2. The CDR3 runs to 15 residues. The trim removed 2 bases at V and 6 bases at J, leaving 8 bases unmatched. CDR1 KGHSH and CDR2 LQKENI come from the germline V gene. The CDR3 protein is CASSPMAGGHSEQYF. CDR3 in DNA: TGTGCCAGCTCACCAATGGCGGGGGGGCACAGCGAGCAGTACTTC.

This clone was counted once. CDR3: CASSLTDGGYGYTF. DNA of the CDR3: TGTGCCAGCAGCTTAACAGACGGTGGATATGGCTACACCTTC. This chain links TRBV7-8 with TRBJ1-2; D uncertain. V was cut by 2 bases and J by 5 bases, with 12 bases left in between. Germline values: CDR1 SGHVS, CDR2 FQNEAQ. CDR3 length equals 14 residues. Supplemented by reference TRBV7-8 and TRBJ1-2, the full variable domain reads GAGVSQSPRYKVAKRGQDVALRCDPISGHVSLFWYQQALGQGPEFLTYFQNEAQLDKSGLPSDRFFAERPEGSVSTLKIQRTQQEDSAVYLCASSLTDGGYGYTFGSGTRLTVV.

Regarding this clone: A read error may produce the germline difference seen at one junction end. This chain connects TRBV7-9 to TRBJ1-4; possibly TRBD1 for D (5 bases). The CDR3 is made up of 15 amino acids. CDR1 is SEHNR, CDR2 FQNEAQ, per germline (reference sequence). The CDR3 loop reads CSSTGGAATNEKLFF. In DNA form, the CDR3 reads TGTTCCAGCACCGGAGGGGCCGCAACTAATGAAAAACTGTTTTTT. The whole variable domain, filled in from reference TRBV7-9 and TRBJ1-4, reads DTGVSQNPRHKITKRGQNVTFRCDPISEHNRLYWYRQTLGQGPEFLTYFQNEAQLEKSRLLSDRFSAERPKGSFSTLEIQRTEQGDSAMYLCSSTGGAATNEKLFFGSGTQLSVL.

This chain connects TRBV6-5 to TRBJ2-7, with 7 bases matching TRBD1. V shed 5 bases, J shed 2 bases, and the junction held 6 bases outside the gene matches. Looked up from germline, CDR1 is MNHEY and CDR2 is SVGAGI. This CDR3 comprises 14 residues. The DNA of the CDR3 is TGTGCCAGCAGTACGACAGGGACCACCTACGAGCAGTACTTC. Its protein product is CASSTTGTTYEQYF.

The chain combines TRBV18 with TRBJ1-1; 7 nucleotides align to TRBD1. Per germline, CDR1 KGHSH and CDR2 LQKENI. V shed 3 bases and J 6 bases; nucleotides not matched to a gene: 10. This CDR3 has 15 amino acids. CDR3 sequence reads: CASSPRAGGSAEAFF. CDR3 in DNA: TGTGCCAGCTCACCTCGGGCAGGGGGTTCGGCTGAAGCTTTCTTT.

J is TRBJ1-5 and V is TRBV27, with TRBD1 identical over 7 bases. The V and J ends lost 6 bases and 4 bases, in that order; junction bases with no gene match: 9. The CDR3 has 15 residues. Germline assignment: CDR1 MNHEY and CDR2 SMNVEV (reference sequence). The CDR3 DNA reads TGTGCCAGCAGATCGGGACAGCTAGATAATCAGCCCCAGCATTTT. It encodes CASRSGQLDNQPQHF.

The V gene is TRBV5-6, the J gene TRBJ2-1; D might be TRBD1 (6 bases). The V end lost 2 bases, the J end lost 3 bases, and 9 bases lay between the germline ends. CDR3 size: 14 residues. Germline loops: CDR1 SGHDT, CDR2 YYEEEE. The CDR3 is CASSLQGLYNEQFF. DNA for the CDR3: TGTGCCAGCAGCTTACAGGGTCTCTACAATGAGCAGTTCTTC.

As regards this clone: An end of the junction differs from the germline gene, which may be a read error. The chain combines TRBV18 with TRBJ2-4; D perhaps matches TRBD1 (5 bases). The CDR3 runs to 13 residues. Germline-derived CDR1 and CDR2 are KGHSH and LQKENI. CDR3 bases: TGTGCCAGCTCACCGCTGGACAAGAACAGTCAGTACTTC. Translated, it gives CASSPLDKNSQYF.

The chain has TRBV6-6 and TRBJ2-7; 8 bases line up with TRBD1. Trimming cost V 7 bases and J 1 base; bases outside gene matches: 6. The V gene's germline CDR1 is MNHNY and CDR2 SVGAGI (reference sequence). The CDR3 extends over 14 amino acids. The CDR3 is CASTDRGFSYEQYF. The CDR3 region has the DNA TGTGCCAGCACCGACAGGGGCTTTTCCTACGAGCAGTACTTC.

This clone has just a few counts. This rearrangement joins TRBV6-1 to TRBJ1-6, with D possibly TRBD1 on 5 matching bases. The germline V gene has CDR1 MNHNS and CDR2 SASEGT. The CDR3 extends over 16 amino acids. Trimming removed 2 bases at V and 3 bases at J, with 11 bases between. The CDR3 region is CASSERGSIYNSPLHF. The CDR3 DNA reads TGTGCCAGCAGTGAAAGGGGCTCGATCTATAATTCACCCCTCCACTTT.

The CDR3 protein is CASRAPGTVNSPLHF. In DNA form, the CDR3 reads TGTGCCAGCAGAGCCCCCGGGACAGTAAATTCACCCCTCCACTTT. The chain is built from TRBV2 and TRBJ1-6, with 7 nucleotides matching TRBD1. V lost 6 bases, J lost 7 bases, and 9 bases stayed unmatched. The CDR3 has 15 residues. Germline values: CDR1 SNHLY, CDR2 FYNNEI.

The J gene is TRBJ2-3, the V gene TRBV11-1, with 7 bases lining up with TRBD2. CDR1 is SGHAT, CDR2 FQDESV, per germline (reference sequence). The CDR3 runs to 13 residues. J was trimmed by 10 bases and V by 4 bases; bases with no gene match: 8. The chain's CDR3 is CASSSGVGGAQYF. CDR3 sequence (DNA): TGTGCCAGCAGCTCCGGGGTGGGGGGGGCGCAGTATTTT.

The rearrangement joins TRBV11-3 to TRBJ2-7; possible D gene TRBD1, 6 bases. Trimming removed 5 bases at V and 5 bases at J, with 31 bases between. CDR3 size: 19 residues. CDR1 and CDR2 (germline): SGHNT, YENEEA. CDR3 DNA: TGTGCCAGCAGCCAGACACAACTGGGGGCTAGCAAGCCCGAGGACGAGCAGTACTTC. Amino acids: CASSQTQLGASKPEDEQYF.

The chain joins TRBV5-4 to TRBJ2-7; the D gene is possibly TRBD1 (5 bases). Germline CDR1 reads SGHNT; CDR2 reads YYREEE (reference sequence). There are 15 residues in the CDR3. Trimming shortened V by 0 bases and J by 2 bases, and 12 bases separated the two germline ends. Written as DNA, the CDR3 is TGTGCCAGCAGCTTGGATAGGGGTAGCCCCTACGAGCAGTACTTC. Amino acids: CASSLDRGSPYEQYF.

V usage is TRBV6-5 and J usage is TRBJ1-1, with D unresolved. Trimming shortened V by 5 bases and J by 1 base, and 14 bases separated the two germline ends. Per the germline V gene, CDR1 is MNHEY and CDR2 is SVGAGI. The CDR3 spans 15 residues. For the CDR3, the DNA is TGTGCCAGCAGTACCTACAGCCGATCGAACACTGAAGCTTTCTTT. It is translated as CASSTYSRSNTEAFF.

The chain combines TRBV7-2 with TRBJ1-6; TRBD1 aligns across 7 bases. The germline V gene encodes CDR1 SGHTA and CDR2 FQGNSA. Trimming took 1 base from V and 10 from J; bases not matched to a gene: 7. There are 15 residues in the CDR3. As DNA, the CDR3 is TGTGCCAGCAGCTTAGTGGCACAGGGGACCTCACCCCTCCACTTT. It yields the protein CASSLVAQGTSPLHF.

V gene TRBV5-1 combines with J gene TRBJ1-4, with 10 bases aligning to TRBD1. The ends lost 0 bases at V and 6 bases at J; junction bases unmatched: 8. The CDR3 extends over 17 amino acids. Germline CDR1 reads SGHRS; CDR2 reads YFSETQ. The CDR3 DNA reads as TGCGCCAGCAGCTTGGGGCCAACCGGGACAGGGGATGAAAAACTGTTTTTT. Protein product: CASSLGPTGTGDEKLFF.